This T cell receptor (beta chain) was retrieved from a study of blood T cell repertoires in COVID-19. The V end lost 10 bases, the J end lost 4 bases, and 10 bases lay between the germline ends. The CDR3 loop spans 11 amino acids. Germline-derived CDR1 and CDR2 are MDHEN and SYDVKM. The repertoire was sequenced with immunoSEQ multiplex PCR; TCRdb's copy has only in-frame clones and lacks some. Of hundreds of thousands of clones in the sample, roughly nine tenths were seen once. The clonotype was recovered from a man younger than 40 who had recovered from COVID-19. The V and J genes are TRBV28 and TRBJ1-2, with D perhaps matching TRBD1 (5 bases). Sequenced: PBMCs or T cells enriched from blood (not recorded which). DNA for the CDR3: TGTGCCACGGGGGGGGTCTATGGCTACACCTTC. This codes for CATGGVYGYTF.